These T cell receptor beta chains were read from a single sample in a study of response to subunit inactivated influenza vaccine. TCRdb re-called the RT-PCR reads through MiXCR, storing one row per CDR3 protein. The sample includes 800,000 to 1,000,000 distinct CDR3 sequences, 21% seen only once; the top ten take roughly 10%. The source was PBMCs from blood, collected about 5 days after vaccination. The receptors originated from a man aged 45 to 65 who received an inactivated influenza vaccine. Both conserved end residues are part of each CDR3. A D gene is named only where the DNA matches it firmly. Where a row states a size, it is once, few, many or the class of an expanded clone; other rows omit it.

j_gene	abundance	len	v_gene	d_gene	CDR3nt	CDR3aa
TRBJ2-1	-	15	TRBV10-3	TRBD1	TGTGCCATCAGTGAGTTCGGACAGGGGGTGGGTACGCAGTTCTTC	CAISEFGQGVGTQFF
TRBJ1-5	few	16	TRBV15	-	TGTGCCACCAGCGGAGGTTTAGGGGTTATGAGGCAGCCCCAGCATTTT	CATSGGLGVMRQPQHF
TRBJ1-1	few	14	TRBV5-6	-	TGTGCCAGCAGCCGAGGACAGCTGAACACTGAAGCTTTCTTT	CASSRGQLNTEAFF
TRBJ2-7	-	16	TRBV5-6	TRBD2	TGTGCCAGCAGCGTGGGACTAGCGGGAGTAGTCAACGAGCAGTACTTC	CASSVGLAGVVNEQYF
TRBJ1-1	-	14	TRBV14	-	TGTGCCAGCAGTACAGGGTTTTTTGACACTGAAGCTTTCTTT	CASSTGFFDTEAFF
TRBJ2-1	few	14	TRBV29-1	TRBD2	TGCAGCGTTGAGGGCGGGGGGACGTACAATGAGCAGTTCTTC	CSVEGGGTYNEQFF
TRBJ2-1	-	15	TRBV10-2	TRBD2	TGCGCCACCCTTAGCGGGGGTAGCTCCTACAATGAGCAGTTCTTC	CATLSGGSSYNEQFF
TRBJ2-7	-	17	TRBV16	-	TGTGCCAGCAGCCAAGGTCTGGGGGGCGAGGCCACCTACGAGCAGTACTTC	CASSQGLGGEATYEQYF
TRBJ2-3	-	15	TRBV20-1	-	TGCAGTGCTCGTCCGGGGGACAGAAGCACAGATACGCAGTATTTT	CSARPGDRSTDTQYF
TRBJ2-5	-	13	TRBV20-1	TRBD2	TGCAATGCTAGCCTGCCGGGGGGAGAGACCCAGTACTTC	CNASLPGGETQYF
TRBJ1-3	-	17	TRBV4-3	-	TGCGCCAGCAGCCCCCAGGGCGTATCTCTCACTGGAAACACCATATATTTT	CASSPQGVSLTGNTIYF
TRBJ2-7	few	12	TRBV24-1	-	TGTGCCACCAGTGATTTTGGTAGGGAACGGTACTTC	CATSDFGRERYF
TRBJ2-1	-	15	TRBV7-9	TRBD2	TGTGCCAGCAGCTTACGGCGGGGGTCCTTCAATGAGCAGTTCTTC	CASSLRRGSFNEQFF
TRBJ1-6	few	13	TRBV10-1	-	TGCGCCAGCAGTGGACAGGATAATTCACCCCTCCACTTT	CASSGQDNSPLHF
TRBJ2-7	-	17	TRBV30	TRBD1	TGTGCCTGGAGTGTACTCAGGGGGACAGGGAACTCCTACGAGCAGTACTTC	CAWSVLRGTGNSYEQYF
TRBJ2-5	few	15	TRBV3-1	TRBD1	TGTGCCAGCAGCCGAAACAGGGGAGTGTCGGAGACCCAGTACTTC	CASSRNRGVSETQYF
TRBJ1-5	few	10	TRBV20-1	-	TGCAGTGCTAGTGGTAGGCCCCAGCATTTT	CSASGRPQHF
TRBJ2-2	-	14	TRBV28	-	TGTGCCAGCACGTCCAGGGCCGGAACCGGGGAGCTGTTTTTT	CASTSRAGTGELFF
TRBJ2-1	many	14	TRBV3-1	-	TGTGCCAGCAGCCAAACTAGGGCCTACAATGAGCAGTTCTTC	CASSQTRAYNEQFF
TRBJ1-2	few	14	TRBV12-3/TRBV12-4	-	TGTGCCAGCAGCCCCGGGGGTGATGGGGGAGGCTACACCTTC	CASSPGGDGGGYTF
TRBJ2-7	few	15	TRBV28	-	TGTGCCAGCAGTCCGCGTCGGACGGCCTCCTACGAGCAGTACTTC	CASSPRRTASYEQYF
TRBJ2-1	-	14	TRBV20-1	TRBD2	TGCAGTGCTAGTCAATTAGCGGGAGGACATGAGCAGTTCTTC	CSASQLAGGHEQFF
TRBJ1-5	-	14	TRBV15	-	TGTGCCACCAGCAGAGACGGCATCAATCAGCCCCAGCATTTT	CATSRDGINQPQHF
TRBJ2-7	-	13	TRBV20-1	-	TGCAGTGCTACGTCCGCCTCCTCCTACGAGCAGTACTTC	CSATSASSYEQYF
TRBJ2-7	many	15	TRBV4-2	TRBD1	TGTGCCAGCAGCCAAGAGGGACAGGGTACTTACGAGCAGTACTTC	CASSQEGQGTYEQYF
TRBJ1-2	-	13	TRBV5-1	-	TGCGCCAGCAGCTTCGGGGACGGCTATGGCTACACCTTC	CASSFGDGYGYTF
TRBJ2-5	-	16	TRBV28	-	TGTGCCAGCAGAAACCTTGGGGGCGCGGTCCAAGAGACCCAGTACTTC	CASRNLGGAVQETQYF
TRBJ1-1	-	14	TRBV29-1	-	TGCAGCGCAAACAGGGCCCTATGGAACACTGAAGCTTTCTTT	CSANRALWNTEAFF
TRBJ2-3	once	14	TRBV6-2/TRBV6-3	-	TGTGCCAGCAGTTACTCTTGGGGGAGTGATACGCAGTATTTT	CASSYSWGSDTQYF
TRBJ2-1	few	14	TRBV5-1	TRBD2	TGCGCCAGCAGCGCGGGACTAGCGGGTAATGAGCAGTTCTTC	CASSAGLAGNEQFF
TRBJ1-2	-	14	TRBV20-1	TRBD1	TGCAGTGCTAGAGGGGACAGGGATCGCTATGGCTACACCTTC	CSARGDRDRYGYTF
TRBJ2-2	-	12	TRBV29-1	-	TGCAGCGTTATCGTATCGGCCGGGGAGCTGTTTTTT	CSVIVSAGELFF
TRBJ2-3	many	16	TRBV4-2	-	TGTGCCAGCAGCCAAGAGCGGGCGGCGGGCACAGATACGCAGTATTTT	CASSQERAAGTDTQYF
TRBJ2-2	-	18	TRBV27	-	TGTGCCAGCAGTTCAAAAGGGACGAGGAGGGGAAACACCGGGGAGCTGTTTTTT	CASSSKGTRRGNTGELFF
TRBJ1-6	-	15	TRBV5-1	-	TGCGCCAGCAGTCCCGAGACAGCCTCGATTTCACCCCTCCACTTT	CASSPETASISPLHF
TRBJ2-7	-	14	TRBV11-2	-	TGTGCCAGCAGCCTGACCCCCAGCCCGAACGAGCAGTACTTC	CASSLTPSPNEQYF
TRBJ1-1	few	15	TRBV9	-	TGTGCCAGCAGCGTATCCCCGGACAGTGGCACTGAAGCTTTCTTT	CASSVSPDSGTEAFF
TRBJ2-4	-	17	TRBV10-3	TRBD2	TGTGCCATCAACATGCGGGGGGGTCCTCTAGCCAAAAACATTCAGTACTTC	CAINMRGGPLAKNIQYF
TRBJ2-1	few	17	TRBV14	TRBD2	TGTGCCAGCAGCCAAGTCAGGGGACGGAGCGGGAGTTATGAGCAGTTCTTC	CASSQVRGRSGSYEQFF
TRBJ2-2	-	17	TRBV7-2	TRBD2	TGTGCCAGCAGCTTAGCCGAACTAGCGGGAGTTACCGGGGAGCTGTTTTTT	CASSLAELAGVTGELFF
TRBJ2-1	few	15	TRBV20-1	-	TGCAGTGCTTCAGGCAGGGGTCGGACCTACAATGAGCAGTTCTTC	CSASGRGRTYNEQFF